These 26 T cell receptor beta chains share one sample of origin, sequenced in a study of graft-versus-host responses after intestinal transplantation. No cognate antigen is known for these TCRs. Using immunoSEQ multiplex PCR, the repertoire was profiled, and TCRdb retains in-frame clones only, with some absent. The sample contains 45,000 to 60,000 clones, 85% to 95% of which appear only once. The starting material was unstimulated CD8+ T cells sorted from spleen or lymph node cells, obtained before transplant. The receptors stem from a human donor who was the organ donor for an intestinal transplant.

This rearrangement joins TRBV7-3 to TRBJ1-1, with a possible D match to TRBD1 (5 bases). Germline loops: CDR1 SGHTA, CDR2 FQGTGA. Trimming left V 7 bases short and J 4 bases short, with 16 bases between. CDR3 length equals 14 residues. CDR3 DNA sequence: TGTGCCAGCACCTACAGCTGGGACGGCACTGAAGCTTTCTTT. Its protein is CASTYSWDGTEAFF.

CDR3 in amino acids: CASSQVGGVIYEQYF. In nucleotides, the CDR3 is TGCGCCAGCAGCCAAGTCGGAGGGGTCATATACGAGCAGTACTTC. The gene calls are TRBV4-1 and TRBJ2-7, with D possibly TRBD2 on 6 matching bases. The CDR3 length is 15 residues. The V gene's germline CDR1 is MGHRA and CDR2 YSYEKL. V was trimmed by 1 base and J by 4 bases, leaving 14 bases between them.

The chain joins TRBV11-2 to TRBJ1-6; 7 nucleotides agree with TRBD1. CDR1 is SGHAT and CDR2 is FQNNGV in the germline V gene. The CDR3 has 18 amino acids. V lost 0 bases to trimming and J lost 0 bases; unmatched junction nucleotides: 5. Written as DNA, the CDR3 is TGTGCCAGCAGCTTAGATCCGACAGGGAGCTCCTATAATTCACCCCTCCACTTT. It yields the protein CASSLDPTGSSYNSPLHF.

The chain joins TRBV7-2 to TRBJ2-7; 13 nucleotides agree with TRBD2. CDR1 SGHTA and CDR2 FQGNSA come from the germline V gene. The CDR3 is made up of 15 amino acids. V dropped 3 bases and J dropped 2; count of bases not matched to a gene: 1. The CDR3: CASSFTSGGAYEQYF. The CDR3 nucleotides are TGTGCCAGCAGCTTTACTAGCGGGGGGGCCTACGAGCAGTACTTC. The entire variable domain, with the rest obtained from reference TRBV7-2 and TRBJ2-7, is as follows: GAGVSQSPSNKVTEKGKDVELRCDPISGHTALYWYRQSLGQGLEFLIYFQGNSAPDKSGLPSDRFSAERTGGSVSTLTIQRTQQEDSAVYLCASSFTSGGAYEQYFGPGTRLTVT.

The chain has TRBV4-3 and TRBJ1-1; D possibly corresponds to TRBD1 (6 bases). Germline CDR1 and CDR2: LGHNA and YSLEER. Trimming took 2 bases from V and 1 from J, leaving 11 bases between them. CDR3 length: 15 residues. Here the CDR3 DNA reads TGCGCCAGCAGCCAATCTAAGACAGGGAACACTGAAGCTTTCTTT. Protein product: CASSQSKTGNTEAFF.

The chain combines TRBV28 with TRBJ2-5; D is uncertain. V lost 9 bases to trimming and J lost 1 base, with 21 bases between them. The germline gives CDR1 MDHEN, CDR2 SYDVKM. The CDR3 totals 16 residues. The CDR3 loop reads CASEDQKTTLQETQYF. The CDR3 DNA follows: TGTGCCAGTGAAGATCAGAAAACCACACTCCAAGAGACCCAGTACTTC.

This clone was recorded once. The chain is built from TRBV9 and TRBJ2-6, with D possibly called TRBD1 or TRBD2 (5 bases each). With 0 bases removed from V and 1 base from J, the gap between germline ends came to 8 bases. The CDR3 has 16 residues. Germline V gives CDR1 SGDLS, CDR2 YYNGEE. The CDR3 DNA reads TGTGCCAGCAGCGTAGGGGGGTTATCTGGGGCCAACGTCCTGACTTTC. As protein: CASSVGGLSGANVLTF.

The V call is TRBV27, the J call TRBJ1-1; the D is unclear. The germline gives CDR1 MNHEY, CDR2 SMNVEV (reference sequence). This CDR3 region has 13 residues. The ends were cut back, 4 bases at V and 2 bases at J, with 8 bases in the middle. The CDR3 DNA follows: TGTGCCAGCAGTTCAAGGGTAAACACTGAAGCTTTCTTT. Translation gives CASSSRVNTEAFF.

The gene calls are TRBV19 and TRBJ1-3, with D hard to call. Germline values: CDR1 LNHDA, CDR2 SQIVND (reference sequence). V shed 5 bases and J shed 0 bases, with 11 bases lying between them. The CDR3 contains 15 residues. CDR3 in amino acids: CASSDPESSGNTIYF. Here the CDR3 DNA reads TGTGCCAGTAGTGATCCCGAGAGCTCTGGAAACACCATATATTTT.

The chain employs TRBV2 and TRBJ1-5; 7 bases line up with TRBD1. This CDR3 is built from 19 residues. CDR1 and CDR2 (germline): SNHLY, FYNNEI. V lost 0 bases and J lost 0; bases outside the gene matches: 11. The DNA of the CDR3 is TGTGCCAGCAGTGAAGCGGGACAGACAGCATATTATAGCAATCAGCCCCAGCATTTT. This sequence encodes CASSEAGQTAYYSNQPQHF. Filled out from reference TRBV2 and TRBJ1-5, the complete variable domain reads EPEVTQTPSHQVTQMGQEVILRCVPISNHLYFYWYRQILGQKVEFLVSFYNNEISEKSEIFDDQFSVERPDGSNFTLKIRSTKLEDSAMYFCASSEAGQTAYYSNQPQHFGDGTRLSIL.

The genes are TRBV28 and TRBJ1-5; D not resolved. CDR3 size: 16 residues. Germline V gene lookup returns CDR1 MDHEN and CDR2 SYDVKM. Deletions cut 6 bases from V and 1 base from J, with 16 bases between. The CDR3 coding sequence is TGTGCCAGCAGCCTGAGTTTACAGCTAAGCAATCAGCCCCAGCATTTT. Protein sequence: CASSLSLQLSNQPQHF. The entire variable domain, with the rest obtained from reference TRBV28 and TRBJ1-5, is as follows: DVKVTQSSRYLVKRTGEKVFLECVQDMDHENMFWYRQDPGLGLRLIYFSYDVKMKEKGDIPEGYSVSREKKERFSLILESASTNQTSMYLCASSLSLQLSNQPQHFGDGTRLSIL.

The chain uses TRBV5-1 and TRBJ2-7, with D perhaps given as TRBD1 or TRBD2 (5 bases each). V lost 0 bases to trimming and J lost 5 bases, with 15 bases between them. CDR3 size: 15 residues. Germline V gives CDR1 SGHRS, CDR2 YFSETQ. CDR3 nucleotide sequence: TGCGCCAGCAGCTTGGCCGACATGGGGGATCACGAGCAGTACTTC. As protein: CASSLADMGDHEQYF.

The rearrangement joins TRBV9 to TRBJ2-1, with 8 bases fitting TRBD2. This CDR3 contains 14 residues. Germline V gives CDR1 SGDLS, CDR2 YYNGEE. V lost 0 bases and J lost 7; bases outside the gene matches: 3. CDR3: CASSVAPGGNEQFF. The CDR3 DNA sequence: TGTGCCAGCAGCGTAGCTCCGGGGGGGAATGAGCAGTTCTTC.

V is TRBV10-2 and J is TRBJ1-6; D possibly corresponds to TRBD1 (5 bases). The CDR3 length is 16 residues. Germline CDR1 and CDR2: WSHSY and SAAADI. V lost 3 bases and J lost 6, with 15 bases in between. The CDR3: CASSDPLFQGNSPLHF. CDR3 sequence (DNA): TGCGCCAGCAGTGACCCATTATTCCAGGGTAATTCACCCCTCCACTTT.

The rearrangement links TRBV6-5 to TRBJ2-1, with D possibly matching TRBD1 (5 bases). CDR3 size: 13 residues. Trimming removed 5 bases from V and 4 bases from J, with 9 bases in between. From germline, CDR1 is MNHEY and CDR2 SVGAGI. The CDR3: CASSRTNYNEQFF. CDR3 in DNA: TGTGCCAGCAGTCGGACAAATTACAATGAGCAGTTCTTC.

The V and J genes are TRBV15 and TRBJ1-1; no clear D gene. V dropped 0 bases and J dropped 1 base, with 6 bases sitting between them. CDR1 and CDR2 (germline): LNHNV, YYDKDF (reference sequence). The CDR3 extends over 14 amino acids. CDR3 amino acids: CATSRDMGNTEAFF. CDR3 bases: TGTGCCACCAGCAGAGATATGGGGAACACTGAAGCTTTCTTT.

The chain carries TRBV9 and TRBJ1-1; D is perhaps TRBD1 (5 bases). The CDR3 is 10 amino acids. Germline V gene lookup returns CDR1 SGDLS and CDR2 YYNGEE. Deletions cut 3 bases from V and 9 bases from J, with 6 bases between. CDR3 coding DNA: TGTGCCAGCAGCGGGGGCCAAGCTTTCTTT. It codes for CASSGGQAFF.

The CDR3 nucleotides are TGTGCCATCAGTGATGACCTCGGGACAGGGCGTACCGGGGAGCTGTTTTTT. It yields the protein CAISDDLGTGRTGELFF. This chain links TRBV10-3 with TRBJ2-2; 9 bases are shared with TRBD1. Germline V gene sequence: CDR1 ENHRY, CDR2 SYGVKD. V lost 3 bases and J lost 5; bases outside the gene matches: 10. The CDR3 contains 17 residues.

V and J are TRBV7-2 and TRBJ2-3; the match to TRBD1 covers 7 bases. The junction had 6 bases not matched to a gene; V was cut back by 4 bases and J by 5 bases. The CDR3 loop spans 14 amino acids. Germline V gene lookup returns CDR1 SGHTA and CDR2 FQGNSA. CDR3 loop: CASSSQPGGDTQYF. The CDR3 coding sequence is TGTGCCAGCAGCTCCCAACCAGGGGGAGATACGCAGTATTTT. The full variable domain, in which reference TRBV7-2 and TRBJ2-3 provide the parts outside the CDR3, is GAGVSQSPSNKVTEKGKDVELRCDPISGHTALYWYRQSLGQGLEFLIYFQGNSAPDKSGLPSDRFSAERTGGSVSTLTIQRTQQEDSAVYLCASSSQPGGDTQYFGPGTRLTVL.

The chain uses TRBV19 and TRBJ2-4; a possible D gene is TRBD2 (5 bases). This CDR3 region has 16 residues. V was shortened by 3 bases and J by 1 base, with 13 bases between the two germline ends. Germline V lookup: CDR1 LNHDA, CDR2 SQIVND (reference sequence). CDR3 amino acids: CASSMRGLDAKNIQYF. The CDR3 DNA is TGTGCCAGTAGTATGCGCGGGTTGGATGCCAAAAACATTCAGTACTTC.

V usage is TRBV28 and J usage is TRBJ1-1; D unclear. Trimming stripped 6 bases from V and 7 bases from J, with 15 bases between. Germline loops: CDR1 MDHEN, CDR2 SYDVKM. The CDR3 loop spans 13 amino acids. The CDR3 here is CASRVWGEDEAFF. DNA of the CDR3: TGTGCCAGCAGAGTGTGGGGAGAGGATGAAGCTTTCTTT. Full variable domain (missing parts from reference TRBV28 and TRBJ1-1): DVKVTQSSRYLVKRTGEKVFLECVQDMDHENMFWYRQDPGLGLRLIYFSYDVKMKEKGDIPEGYSVSREKKERFSLILESASTNQTSMYLCASRVWGEDEAFFGQGTRLTVV.

The chain combines TRBV9 with TRBJ2-2; D unresolved. CDR1 and CDR2 from the germline V gene are SGDLS and YYNGEE. The CDR3 spans 12 residues. V dropped 1 base and J dropped 4 bases, with 2 bases sitting between them. The CDR3 sequence is CASSVSTGELFF. The CDR3 DNA sequence: TGTGCCAGCAGCGTAAGCACCGGGGAGCTGTTTTTT.

V is TRBV4-3 and J is TRBJ1-1; weak D call: TRBD1 (6 bases). The germline V and J ends were trimmed by 3 bases and 0 bases, with 17 bases remaining between them. Germline assignment: CDR1 LGHNA and CDR2 YSLEER. The CDR3 sequence is 17 residues long. The CDR3 nucleotides read TGCGCCAGCAGCCAGCACGGACAGTACCTCATGAACACTGAAGCTTTCTTT. It encodes CASSQHGQYLMNTEAFF.

The gene calls are TRBV6-1 and TRBJ1-2; D is unresolved. The ends were cut back, 0 bases at V and 3 bases at J, with 5 bases in the middle. The CDR3 is 13 amino acids. The germline V gene has CDR1 MNHNS and CDR2 SASEGT. In DNA, the CDR3 is TGTGCCAGCAGTGAAGCAGGATACTATGGCTACACCTTC. Its translation is CASSEAGYYGYTF.

The chain couples TRBV27 to TRBJ1-6, with 8 bases identical to TRBD1. CDR3 length: 13 amino acids. J gave up 9 bases and V 2 bases, and 0 bases lay outside the gene matches. The germline gives CDR1 MNHEY, CDR2 SMNVEV (reference sequence). This CDR3 is CASSLQGASPLHF. The CDR3 coding sequence is TGTGCCAGCAGTTTACAGGGGGCTTCACCCCTCCACTTT.

This chain connects TRBV6-6 to TRBJ2-7; 8 nucleotides match TRBD1. CDR1 and CDR2 (germline): MNHNY, SVGAGI (reference sequence). The V gene end was trimmed by 5 bases and the J gene end by 5 bases; junction bases not matched to a gene: 2. This CDR3 comprises 12 residues. The CDR3 is CASSPDRDEQYF. CDR3 nucleotide sequence: TGTGCCAGCAGTCCGGACAGGGACGAGCAGTACTTC.